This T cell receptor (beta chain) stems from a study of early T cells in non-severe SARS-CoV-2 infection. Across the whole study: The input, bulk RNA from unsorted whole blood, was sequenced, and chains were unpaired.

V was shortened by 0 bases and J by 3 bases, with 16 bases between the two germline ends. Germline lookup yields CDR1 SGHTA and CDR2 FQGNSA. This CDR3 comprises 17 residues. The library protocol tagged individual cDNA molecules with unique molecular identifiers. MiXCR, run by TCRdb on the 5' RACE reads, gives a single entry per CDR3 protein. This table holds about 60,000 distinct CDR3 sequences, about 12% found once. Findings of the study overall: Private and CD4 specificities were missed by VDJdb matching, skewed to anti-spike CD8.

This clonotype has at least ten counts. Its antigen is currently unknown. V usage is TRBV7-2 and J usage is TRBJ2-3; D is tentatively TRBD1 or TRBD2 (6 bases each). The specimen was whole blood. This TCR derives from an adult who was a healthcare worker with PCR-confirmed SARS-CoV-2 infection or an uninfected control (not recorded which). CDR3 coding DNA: TGTGCCAGCAGCTTAGCGATCTTTTCGGGGGCGACAGATACGCAGTATTTT. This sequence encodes CASSLAIFSGATDTQYF.